This is a list of T cell receptor beta chains from one sample in a study of preoperative IRX-2 immunotherapy in early breast cancer. Sequenced by immunoSEQ multiplex PCR; TCRdb stores in-frame clones only, minus some. The table lists 40,000 to 45,000 clones, approximately 75% of them singletons, with approximately 1% in the top ten. The sequences come from tumor tissue, collected after IRX-2 immunotherapy. Receptors originate from a human donor with breast cancer. CDR3s leave out the opening cysteine and the closing phenylalanine or tryptophan.

V gene: TRBV12-5; J gene: TRBJ1-2; CDR3 protein: ASGLPGTGHGYT
V gene: TRBV4-1; J gene: TRBJ1-5; CDR3 protein: ASSPVAGYNQPQH
V gene: TRBV12-2; J gene: TRBJ2-1; CDR3 protein: ARPPPASYNEQF
V gene: TRBV6-7; J gene: TRBJ1-2; CDR3 protein: ASSLSGEYGYT
V gene: TRBV1; J gene: TRBJ2-2; CDR3 protein: ASLSGREDTGELF
V gene: TRBV7-1; J gene: TRBJ1-6; CDR3 protein: ASSQAGTGPSPLH
V gene: TRBV19; J gene: TRBJ2-3; CDR3 protein: ASSIGRTTSTDTQY
V gene: TRBV6-4; J gene: TRBJ2-6; CDR3 protein: ASRNSGANVLT
V gene: TRBV14; J gene: TRBJ1-6; CDR3 protein: ASSPTTYNSPLH
V gene: TRBV6-4; J gene: TRBJ2-7; CDR3 protein: ASTQGGVTYEQY
V gene: TRBV7-7; J gene: TRBJ2-1; CDR3 protein: ASSPDTPPKNEQF
V gene: TRBV5-1; J gene: TRBJ2-7; CDR3 protein: ASRTGSGGIPEQY
V gene: TRBV29-1; J gene: TRBJ1-2; CDR3 protein: SVGGDRPGYT
V gene: TRBV28; J gene: TRBJ1-5; CDR3 protein: ASSLGGGHNSNQPQH
V gene: TRBV7-1; J gene: TRBJ1-4; CDR3 protein: ASRRDRGNEKLF
V gene: TRBV6-8; J gene: TRBJ2-4; CDR3 protein: ASSPRPGGDIQY
V gene: TRBV11-3; J gene: TRBJ2-7; CDR3 protein: ASSLPQASSYEQY
V gene: TRBV6-8; J gene: TRBJ2-2; CDR3 protein: ASKEGLAGGTGELF
V gene: TRBV11-3; J gene: TRBJ2-2; CDR3 protein: ASSLPTRLNTGELF
V gene: TRBV6-8; J gene: TRBJ1-2; CDR3 protein: ASSLTRQYGYT
V gene: TRBV18; J gene: TRBJ1-3; CDR3 protein: ASSPDTRNTIY
V gene: TRBV6-8; J gene: TRBJ1-1; CDR3 protein: ASLPTDSTEAF
V gene: TRBV18; J gene: TRBJ1-1; CDR3 protein: ASSRTNREDTEAF
V gene: TRBV15; J gene: TRBJ2-2; CDR3 protein: ATSIRRGRANTGELF
V gene: TRBV29-1; J gene: TRBJ1-5; CDR3 protein: SVGRGSNQPQH
V gene: TRBV28; J gene: TRBJ2-7; CDR3 protein: ASSLPRTGTWLQVSSYEQY
V gene: TRBV9; J gene: TRBJ2-7; CDR3 protein: ASSEQIYEQY
V gene: TRBV19; J gene: TRBJ2-7; CDR3 protein: ASSTSGTNYEQY
V gene: TRBV6-8; J gene: TRBJ2-5; CDR3 protein: AISVSGTQETQY
V gene: TRBV2; J gene: TRBJ2-2; CDR3 protein: ASSERYSFTGELF
V gene: TRBV19; J gene: TRBJ1-5; CDR3 protein: ASSTGHLSNQPQH
V gene: TRBV7-5; J gene: TRBJ2-7; CDR3 protein: ASSLGDGGGSGEQY
V gene: TRBV29-1; J gene: TRBJ2-4; CDR3 protein: SVEAAGTPIQY